The 30 T cell receptor beta chains reported below all come from one sample, sequenced in a study of regulatory T cells in long-lasting Graves disease. The sample's time point: newly diagnosed GD, antithyroid drugs for less than 3 months. The TCR library was prepared using RNA isolated from PBMCs. Researchers made TCR beta libraries by using iRepertoire HTBI primers and running Arm-PCR on CDR3 regions. Each CDR3 protein gets one entry after TCRdb re-called the multiplex PCR reads with MiXCR. The sample shows around 250,000 distinct CDR3 sequences, roughly 18% of them seen only once. These data were likewise used in another study, on T cells in Graves' hyperthyroidism and ophthalmopathy.

Sample: peripheral blood mononuclear cells (PBMCs), taken at new diagnosis, from a patient treated with antithyroid drugs. The source of these receptors is a woman under 40 with Graves disease.

This clonotype was observed at least ten times. The rearrangement links TRBV14 to TRBJ2-7; D is undetermined. The CDR3 runs to 14 residues. V was trimmed by 2 bases and J by 1 base, leaving 9 bases between them. CDR1 and CDR2 from the germline V gene are SGHDN and FVKESK. DNA of the CDR3: TGTGCCAGCAGCCAATACTACCCTTCCTACGAGCAGTACTTC. This gives the protein CASSQYYPSYEQYF.

This clonotype was seen many times. V and J are TRBV7-9 and TRBJ1-3; possibly TRBD1 for D (6 bases). From germline, CDR1 is SEHNR and CDR2 FQNEAQ (reference sequence). Trimming shortened V by 9 bases and J by 6 bases, and 18 bases separated the two germline ends. The CDR3 is 14 residues long. This CDR3 is CASDTWGAVNTIYF. The CDR3 region has the DNA TGTGCCAGTGATACCTGGGGGGCCGTAAACACCATATATTTT.

At least ten counts were recorded for this clonotype. This rearrangement joins TRBV5-1 to TRBJ1-6, with D possibly matching TRBD1 (5 bases). CDR1 and CDR2 from the germline V gene are SGHRS and YFSETQ. The CDR3 runs 14 residues. The V end lost 0 bases, the J end lost 6 bases, and 7 bases lay between the germline ends. CDR3 region: CASSLGGSNSPLHF. The CDR3 DNA reads as TGCGCCAGCAGCTTGGGGGGGAGTAATTCACCCCTCCACTTT.

This clonotype was detected many times. The chain has TRBV9 and TRBJ1-2; D gene uncertain. CDR3 length: 15 residues. With 0 bases removed from V and 0 bases from J, the gap between germline ends came to 9 bases. Germline CDR1 reads SGDLS; CDR2 reads YYNGEE. The CDR3 nucleotides read TGTGCCAGCAGCGTAGTAAACGAAGCTAACTATGGCTACACCTTC. As protein: CASSVVNEANYGYTF.

This clonotype was seen ten or more times. The rearrangement joins TRBV2 to TRBJ2-5, with unresolved D. The V and J ends lost 3 bases and 1 base respectively, with 9 bases between them. Germline V gives CDR1 SNHLY, CDR2 FYNNEI. The CDR3 extends over 14 amino acids. The CDR3 spells CASSDVTSQETQYF. CDR3 coding DNA: TGTGCCAGCAGTGATGTAACATCCCAAGAGACCCAGTACTTC.

This clonotype came up many times. The chain uses TRBV20-1 and TRBJ1-4; a weak D match, TRBD1 (5 bases). This CDR3 is 12 amino acids long. V shed 5 bases and J shed 8 bases, with 12 bases lying between them. Germline V gene data show CDR1 as DFQATT and CDR2 as SNEGSKA (reference sequence). Here the CDR3 reads CSAWAGYEKLFF. CDR3 sequence (DNA): TGCAGTGCTTGGGCAGGGTACGAAAAACTGTTTTTT.

This clonotype was counted many times. This chain joins TRBV20-1 and TRBJ2-5, with D perhaps TRBD2 (6 bases). V lost 2 bases and J lost 0, with 13 bases in between. The CDR3 is 15 amino acids. Germline loops: CDR1 DFQATT, CDR2 SNEGSKA (reference sequence). This CDR3 is CSARPTGGYQETQYF. CDR3 nucleotide sequence: TGCAGTGCTAGACCTACAGGAGGGTACCAAGAGACCCAGTACTTC.

Many counts were recorded for this clonotype. The chain has TRBV7-9 and TRBJ2-5; no firm D call. Trimming removed 7 bases from V and 1 base from J, with 10 bases in between. Germline values: CDR1 SEHNR, CDR2 FQNEAQ (reference sequence). The CDR3 contains 13 residues. The CDR3 here is CASKTTSQETQYF. The CDR3 region has the DNA TGTGCCAGCAAGACGACAAGCCAAGAGACCCAGTACTTC.

This clonotype came up many times. J is TRBJ1-6 and V is TRBV5-1; 9 bases are a match to TRBD1. This CDR3 is 15 amino acids long. Germline CDR1 and CDR2: SGHRS and YFSETQ. The V and J ends lost 3 bases and 11 bases, in that order; junction bases with no gene match: 9. As DNA, the CDR3 is TGCGCCAGCAGCTCTCATGGACAGGGGAATCCACCCCTCCACTTT. This gives the protein CASSSHGQGNPPLHF. The variable domain in full, with the rest retrieved from reference TRBV5-1 and TRBJ1-6, is KAGVTQTPRYLIKTRGQQVTLSCSPISGHRSVSWYQQTPGQGLQFLFEYFSETQRNKGNFPGRFSGRQFSNSRSEMNVSTLELGDSALYLCASSSHGQGNPPLHFGNGTRLTVT.

This clonotype was detected ten times or more. This chain uses TRBV20-1 with TRBJ2-3, with 8 bases matching TRBD2. CDR3 length: 13 residues. The ends lost 6 bases at V and 3 bases at J; junction bases unmatched: 5. Germline V CDR1 and CDR2: DFQATT, SNEGSKA (reference sequence). In DNA, the CDR3 is TGCAGTGCAGTACTAGCGGTTACAGATACGCAGTATTTT. Protein product: CSAVLAVTDTQYF.

The chain uses TRBV6-5 and TRBJ2-4; the D call may be TRBD1 or TRBD2 (6 bases each). The CDR3 runs 13 residues. The germline CDR1 and CDR2 sequences are MNHEY and SVGAGI. Trimming removed 2 bases at V and 8 bases at J, with 10 bases between. The CDR3 loop reads CASSYPGEDIQYF. CDR3 in DNA: TGTGCCAGCAGTTACCCAGGGGAGGACATTCAGTACTTC.

This clonotype has at least ten counts. The chain uses TRBV9 and TRBJ2-7, with D possibly being TRBD1 (5 bases). Germline V gene sequence: CDR1 SGDLS, CDR2 YYNGEE. Trimming took off 3 bases at V and 5 bases at J, with 15 bases between the two ends. The CDR3 contains 14 residues. The CDR3 DNA is TGTGCCAGCAGCGGAGAGTGGCAGGGCGACGAGCAGTACTTC. This gives the protein CASSGEWQGDEQYF.

This clonotype has a count of ten or more. The chain uses TRBV6-2 or TRBV6-3 and TRBJ1-1, with D possibly matching TRBD1 (6 bases). V lost 4 bases to trimming and J lost 0 bases, with 12 bases between them. The CDR3 is 15 residues long. CDR1 and CDR2 from the germline V gene are MNHEY and SVGEGT. For the CDR3, the DNA is TGTGCCAGCAGTTCCGGGGGGGCCCTGAACACTGAAGCTTTCTTT. Its protein is CASSSGGALNTEAFF.

This clonotype is labeled medium-sized. The genes are TRBV5-5 and TRBJ1-5; weak D call: TRBD1 (5 bases). The germline V and J ends were trimmed by 7 bases and 5 bases, with 13 bases remaining between them. Germline values: CDR1 SGHKS, CDR2 YYEKEE (reference sequence). The CDR3 covers 13 residues. CDR3 amino acids: CASSQGADQPQHF. CDR3 bases: TGTGCCAGCTCCCAGGGTGCAGATCAGCCCCAGCATTTT.

In its sample, this clonotype was seen many times. The rearrangement uses TRBV7-3 and TRBJ1-1, with D possibly being TRBD1 (6 bases). Germline CDR1 reads SGHTA; CDR2 reads FQGTGA. The CDR3 has 14 amino acids. V gave up 2 bases and J gave up 4 bases, with 11 bases separating them. The CDR3 sequence: CASSLLGAGTEAFF. The CDR3 coding sequence is TGTGCCAGCAGCTTATTGGGGGCGGGCACTGAAGCTTTCTTT.

This clonotype was seen at least ten times. The genes are TRBV5-1 and TRBJ1-1; 7 bases agree with TRBD1. V lost 4 bases to trimming and J lost 5 bases; unmatched junction nucleotides: 11. This CDR3 has 15 amino acids. Germline CDR1 and CDR2: SGHRS and YFSETQ. The CDR3, as DNA: TGCGCCAGCAGCGTCCTCTTACAGGGGAATACTGAAGCTTTCTTT. Its translation is CASSVLLQGNTEAFF.

This clonotype was recorded at least ten times. The CDR3 nucleotides are TGTGCCAGCAGCTTATCTTCTACGATGGGGCAGTACTTC. This translates into CASSLSSTMGQYF. V gene TRBV7-3 combines with J gene TRBJ2-7; D not certain. Germline loops: CDR1 SGHTA, CDR2 FQGTGA. The CDR3 spans 13 residues. V was cut by 2 bases and J by 9 bases, with 14 bases left in between.

This clonotype was observed at least ten times. V is TRBV20-1 and J is TRBJ1-6; 7 positions match TRBD1. The CDR3 covers 15 residues. CDR1 is DFQATT, CDR2 SNEGSKA, per germline (reference sequence). V gave up 2 bases and J gave up 10 bases; unmatched junction bases: 11. In DNA, the CDR3 is TGCAGTGCTAGAACCCAATCGACAGGGAGCTCACCCCTCCACTTT. It encodes CSARTQSTGSSPLHF.

This clonotype was seen at least ten times. The genes are TRBV12-3 or TRBV12-4 and TRBJ2-3; D possibly corresponds to TRBD2 (6 bases). The CDR3 contains 16 residues. V gave up 6 bases and J gave up 4 bases, with 20 bases separating them. CDR3 sequence reads: CASSPPLALAPDTQYF. DNA of the CDR3: TGTGCCAGCAGCCCCCCACTAGCCCTTGCTCCAGATACGCAGTATTTT.

Ten or more counts support this clonotype. The chain is built from TRBV7-9 and TRBJ2-7; 9 bases map to TRBD2. This CDR3 region has 16 residues. V lost 0 bases to trimming and J lost 3 bases; unmatched junction nucleotides: 6. Germline V gene sequence: CDR1 SEHNR, CDR2 FQNEAQ (reference sequence). The chain's CDR3 is CASSLASGLAFYEQYF. CDR3 DNA sequence: TGTGCCAGCAGCTTAGCGTCGGGACTAGCATTCTACGAGCAGTACTTC.

This clonotype was detected many times. This sequence joins TRBV7-9 and TRBJ1-2, with D possibly being TRBD1 (5 bases). Germline CDR1 reads SEHNR; CDR2 reads FQNEAQ (reference sequence). Trimming took off 1 base at V and 4 bases at J, with 10 bases between the two ends. The CDR3 runs 14 residues. In DNA form, the CDR3 reads TGTGCCAGCAGCTTAGGTCCTGGGGGCTATGGCTACACCTTC. Protein sequence: CASSLGPGGYGYTF.

The V gene is TRBV15, the J gene TRBJ2-3, with 7 nucleotides matching TRBD1. The CDR3 sequence is 15 residues long. Per the germline V gene, CDR1 is LNHNV and CDR2 is YYDKDF (reference sequence). After removal of 4 bases from V and 2 bases from J, the junction contained 6 bases not matched to a gene. CDR3: CATSKNRGVTDTQYF. In DNA, the CDR3 is TGTGCCACCAGCAAAAACAGGGGAGTCACAGATACGCAGTATTTT.

This clonotype has ten or more counts. The V gene is TRBV28, the J gene TRBJ1-5, with 9 bases lining up with TRBD1. The junction had 7 bases not matched to a gene; V was cut back by 7 bases and J by 0 bases. Germline lookup yields CDR1 MDHEN and CDR2 SYDVKM. The CDR3 has 16 residues. CDR3 residues: CASNSRTGVSNQPQHF. CDR3 DNA: TGTGCCAGCAACTCCCGGACAGGGGTTAGCAATCAGCCCCAGCATTTT.

This clonotype appeared many times. One end of the junction fails to match germline, which may point to a read error. The chain links TRBV9 to TRBJ1-1; perhaps TRBD1 as D (5 bases). Germline-derived CDR1 and CDR2 are SGDLS and YYNGEE. The CDR3 covers 13 residues. CDR3 protein: CASSVQGNTEAFF. CDR3 in DNA: TGCGCCAGCAGCGTCCAGGGGAACACTGAAGCTTTCTTT.

This clonotype was counted ten times or more. The chain combines TRBV20-1 with TRBJ1-6, with 9 bases fitting TRBD1. Germline loops: CDR1 DFQATT, CDR2 SNEGSKA (reference sequence). Losses at the gene ends were 5 bases for V and 7 bases for J; bases not matched to a gene: 6. The CDR3 is made up of 14 amino acids. The CDR3 DNA follows: TGCAGTGCTCGGCGGGACAGGGAGAATTCACCCCTCCACTTT. The encoded protein is CSARRDRENSPLHF.

This clonotype was seen more than once but under ten times. The V gene is TRBV19, the J gene TRBJ1-1, with 10 bases lining up with TRBD1. With V trimmed by 8 bases and J by 7 bases, 7 bases remained unmatched. Germline assignment: CDR1 LNHDA and CDR2 SQIVND (reference sequence). The CDR3 loop spans 13 amino acids. CDR3 in amino acids: CASGGQGIYEAFF. Written as DNA, the CDR3 is TGTGCCAGTGGGGGACAGGGGATTTATGAAGCTTTCTTT.

This clonotype was counted many times. V gene TRBV5-6 combines with J gene TRBJ1-1; D may be TRBD1 (6 bases). This CDR3 contains 17 residues. V was trimmed by 2 bases and J by 3 bases, leaving 20 bases between them. Germline CDR1 SGHDT, CDR2 YYEEEE. The CDR3 reads CASSFTGGSGADTEAFF. CDR3 nucleotides: TGTGCCAGCAGCTTTACCGGGGGCTCAGGGGCGGACACTGAAGCTTTCTTT. Complete variable domain (other parts from reference TRBV5-6 and TRBJ1-1): DAGVTQSPTHLIKTRGQQVTLRCSPKSGHDTVSWYQQALGQGPQFIFQYYEEEERQRGNFPDRFSGHQFPNYSSELNVNALLLGDSALYLCASSFTGGSGADTEAFFGQGTRLTVV.

This clonotype was recorded many times. The V and J genes are TRBV9 and TRBJ2-2, with 7 bases lining up with TRBD1. Trimming cost V 4 bases and J 8 bases; bases outside gene matches: 8. The CDR3 is 14 residues long. The germline gives CDR1 SGDLS, CDR2 YYNGEE. The chain's CDR3 is CASSLNRGAGELFF. The CDR3 DNA is TGTGCCAGCAGCTTAAACAGGGGTGCGGGGGAGCTGTTTTTT.

This clonotype was seen repeatedly, ten times or more. This chain connects TRBV20-1 to TRBJ2-3, with D possibly called TRBD1 or TRBD2 (6 bases each). V was cut by 1 base and J by 0 bases, with 11 bases left in between. The germline V gene encodes CDR1 DFQATT and CDR2 SNEGSKA (reference sequence). The CDR3 contains 15 residues. The CDR3 loop reads CSARGGAGSTDTQYF. The CDR3 DNA is TGCAGTGCTAGAGGGGGGGCAGGGAGCACAGATACGCAGTATTTT.

This clonotype showed up many times. This chain links TRBV11-2 with TRBJ2-5, with TRBD1 matching 9 bases. The germline CDR1 and CDR2 sequences are SGHAT and FQNNGV. The CDR3 consists of 15 residues. After removal of 6 bases from V and 2 bases from J, the junction contained 7 bases not matched to a gene. CDR3 in amino acids: CASSAGTGNQETQYF. The CDR3, as DNA: TGTGCCAGCAGTGCCGGGACAGGGAATCAAGAGACCCAGTACTTC. Looking up the rest from reference TRBV11-2 and TRBJ2-5 gives the full variable domain: EAGVAQSPRYKIIEKRQSVAFWCNPISGHATLYWYQQILGQGPKLLIQFQNNGVVDDSQLPKDRFSAERLKGVDSTLKIQPAKLEDSAVYLCASSAGTGNQETQYFGPGTRLLVL.